The 25 T cell receptor beta chains presented below share a single source sample, sequenced in a study of cytomegalovirus exposure and HLA in healthy donors. In the PCR, 60 Vbeta and 13 Jbeta primers were used. Only in-frame clones appear in the TCRdb table, and some are missing; sequencing was by immunoSEQ multiplex PCR. Of around 200,000 clones listed, about 83% are singletons. Sequenced input: PBMCs. The receptors derive from a woman aged 45-60 years in good health and CMV-seropositive.

Here the CDR3 DNA reads TGCGCCAGCAGCTTGGAGGGAAGGGGAACAGATACGCAGTATTTT. Protein sequence: CASSLEGRGTDTQYF. V and J are TRBV5-1 and TRBJ2-3; perhaps TRBD1 as D (5 bases). Germline values: CDR1 SGHRS, CDR2 YFSETQ. CDR3 length: 15 amino acids. Trimming took 0 bases from V and 3 from J, leaving 11 bases between them.

The chain uses TRBV9 and TRBJ2-2; 7 bases fit TRBD1. From germline, CDR1 is SGDLS and CDR2 YYNGEE. The V gene end was trimmed by 4 bases and the J gene end by 1 base; junction bases not matched to a gene: 4. This CDR3 spans 15 amino acids. CDR3: CASSPTGENTGELFF. The CDR3 nucleotides are TGTGCCAGCAGCCCCACAGGGGAGAACACCGGGGAGCTGTTTTTT. The full variable domain, its missing parts supplied by reference TRBV9 and TRBJ2-2, is DSGVTQTPKHLITATGQRVTLRCSPRSGDLSVYWYQQSLDQGLQFLIQYYNGEERAKGNILERFSAQQFPDLHSELNLSSLELGDSALYFCASSPTGENTGELFFGEGSRLTVL.

V is TRBV6-5 and J is TRBJ2-1; D might be TRBD2 (6 bases). The CDR3 is 14 amino acids. V shed 4 bases and J shed 12 bases, with 19 bases lying between them. Germline V CDR1 and CDR2: MNHEY, SVGAGI. DNA of the CDR3: TGTGCCAGCAGTTCCCAAGGACTAAGACAGTCGCAGTTCTTC. This sequence encodes CASSSQGLRQSQFF.

The CDR3 DNA is TGCAGCGGTTCTGACAGGGGGCCGAACACTGAAGCTTTCTTT. This gives the protein CSGSDRGPNTEAFF. The chain employs TRBV29-1 and TRBJ1-1, with TRBD1 matching over 10 bases. Germline values: CDR1 SQVTM, CDR2 ANQGSEA. CDR3 length equals 14 residues. The trim removed 7 bases at V and 1 base at J, leaving 6 bases unmatched.

The chain has TRBV5-1 and TRBJ1-2; 11 nucleotides agree with TRBD1. Per the germline V gene, CDR1 is SGHRS and CDR2 is YFSETQ. The length of the CDR3 is 15 residues. The ends lost 4 bases at V and 6 bases at J; junction bases unmatched: 8. The DNA of the CDR3 is TGCGCCAGCAGCCTCGGACAGGGGGCGCAGAATGGCTACACCTTC. Protein: CASSLGQGAQNGYTF.

This rearrangement joins TRBV10-1 to TRBJ1-3, with D unresolved. The germline CDR1 and CDR2 sequences are WNHNN and SYGVQD (reference sequence). With 5 bases removed from V and 0 bases from J, the gap between germline ends came to 11 bases. The CDR3 is made up of 15 amino acids. The CDR3 here is CASSKGGSSGNTIYF. For the CDR3, the DNA is TGCGCCAGCAGTAAAGGAGGGAGCTCTGGAAACACCATATATTTT.

The V and J genes are TRBV23-1 and TRBJ2-7, with D perhaps TRBD2 (5 bases). TRBV23-1 is designated an ORF whose function remains uncertain. The CDR3 totals 14 residues. V lost 6 bases and J 0 bases, leaving 12 bases between the germline ends. This chain's CDR3 is CASSRRGYSYEQYF. CDR3 bases: TGCGCCAGCAGCCGCCGAGGGTACTCCTACGAGCAGTACTTC.

The chain is built from TRBV5-1 and TRBJ1-2, with TRBD1 matching over 10 bases. CDR3 length equals 16 residues. The germline V gene has CDR1 SGHRS and CDR2 YFSETQ. Losses at the gene ends were 4 bases for V and 4 bases for J; bases not matched to a gene: 10. The CDR3 nucleotides read TGCGCCAGCAGCATTGGGACAGGGGAGAATGTCTATGGCTACACCTTC. Translating it yields CASSIGTGENVYGYTF.

The rearrangement joins TRBV23-1 to TRBJ2-2; 16 bases map to TRBD2. TRBV23-1 is classed as an ORF, of uncertain function. This CDR3 is built from 18 residues. After removal of 7 bases from V and 3 bases from J, the junction contained 8 bases not matched to a gene. The CDR3 region is CASTTGTSGGAHTGELFF. CDR3 in DNA: TGCGCCAGCACCACCGGGACTAGCGGGGGGGCCCACACCGGGGAGCTGTTTTTT.

The CDR3 region is CASRDRGRTGELFF. CDR3 coding DNA: TGTGCCAGCAGGGACAGGGGTCGCACCGGGGAGCTGTTTTTT. The V gene is TRBV7-3, the J gene TRBJ2-2; 9 bases align to TRBD1. The trim removed 6 bases at V and 4 bases at J, leaving 3 bases unmatched. Germline V CDR1 and CDR2: SGHTA, FQGTGA. CDR3 length: 14 residues.

The chain recombines TRBV4-3 with TRBJ1-3; D is undetermined. V was shortened by 1 base and J by 0 bases, with 10 bases between the two germline ends. In germline, CDR1 is LGHNA, CDR2 YSLEER. This CDR3 has 16 residues. CDR3 sequence reads: CASSQGAGSSGNTIYF. Here the CDR3 DNA reads TGCGCCAGCAGCCAAGGGGCGGGCAGCTCTGGAAACACCATATATTTT.

The rearrangement links TRBV7-8 to TRBJ1-1; D uncertain. Germline CDR1 reads SGHVS; CDR2 reads FQNEAQ. Trimming took 2 bases from V and 0 from J, leaving 4 bases between them. The CDR3 contains 13 residues. The CDR3 sequence: CASSLIMNTEAFF. DNA for the CDR3: TGTGCCAGCAGCTTAATCATGAACACTGAAGCTTTCTTT. Filled out from reference TRBV7-8 and TRBJ1-1, the complete variable domain reads GAGVSQSPRYKVAKRGQDVALRCDPISGHVSLFWYQQALGQGPEFLTYFQNEAQLDKSGLPSDRFFAERPEGSVSTLKIQRTQQEDSAVYLCASSLIMNTEAFFGQGTRLTVV.

The genes are TRBV10-3 and TRBJ1-3, with D possibly being TRBD1 (6 bases). This CDR3 spans 14 amino acids. V lost 6 bases to trimming and J lost 0 bases, with 9 bases between them. Germline CDR1 is ENHRY and CDR2 is SYGVKD. CDR3 sequence: CAISDRTSGNTIYF. Here the CDR3 DNA reads TGTGCCATCAGCGACAGGACCTCTGGAAACACCATATATTTT.

This clone was counted a single time. This sequence joins TRBV7-3 and TRBJ2-1; TRBD2 matches at 10 bases. CDR1 is SGHTA and CDR2 is FQGTGA in the germline V gene. The V segment lost 4 bases and the J segment 6 bases; nucleotides outside the gene matches: 6. The CDR3 is 15 amino acids. The chain's CDR3 is CASSSSGGAANEQFF. The CDR3, as DNA: TGTGCCAGCAGCTCCAGCGGGGGGGCCGCCAATGAGCAGTTCTTC.

V and J are TRBV25-1 and TRBJ1-1; TRBD1 agrees at 8 bases. Germline V CDR1 and CDR2: MGHDK, SYGVNS. The CDR3 spans 15 residues. Trimming removed 3 bases from V and 7 bases from J; junction bases left unmatched: 10. CDR3 nucleotide sequence: TGTGCCAGCAGTGAGAGAGCCATGGGGACAGGTGAAGCTTTCTTT. Translated, it gives CASSERAMGTGEAFF.

The V gene is TRBV7-6, the J gene TRBJ2-2; TRBD2 matches at 10 bases. CDR3 length equals 16 residues. Germline CDR1 SGHVS, CDR2 FNYEAQ. V lost 5 bases, J lost 1 base, and 4 bases stayed unmatched. For the CDR3, the DNA is TGTGCCAGCAGCCGAATAGCGGGGGGGAACACCGGGGAGCTGTTTTTT. It yields the protein CASSRIAGGNTGELFF.

The rearrangement uses TRBV7-2 and TRBJ2-1; tentative D call: TRBD2 (6 bases). The CDR3 consists of 16 residues. Germline CDR1 reads SGHTA; CDR2 reads FQGNSA. V lost 5 bases, J lost 5 bases, and 19 bases lay in between. The CDR3: CASSPSGRGVNNEQFF. CDR3 nucleotide sequence: TGTGCCAGCAGCCCGTCCGGGCGGGGCGTAAACAATGAGCAGTTCTTC.

The chain links TRBV7-2 to TRBJ2-2, with D possibly being TRBD2 (7 bases). The germline V gene encodes CDR1 SGHTA and CDR2 FQGNSA. V shed 5 bases and J shed 1 base, with 14 bases lying between them. The CDR3 is 16 amino acids. The CDR3 DNA is TGTGCCAGCAGCCTAAGGGGGGGGGTGAACACCGGGGAGCTGTTTTTT. It codes for CASSLRGGVNTGELFF.

This clone was observed a handful of times. The CDR3 spells CASSTRQGAFF. CDR3 nucleotides: TGTGCCAGTAGTACCCGACAGGGAGCTTTCTTT. The J gene is TRBJ1-1, the V gene TRBV19, with 7 bases matching TRBD1. The V gene end was trimmed by 4 bases and the J gene end by 10 bases; junction bases not matched to a gene: 3. Looked up from germline, CDR1 is LNHDA and CDR2 is SQIVND (reference sequence). The CDR3 length is 11 residues. Supplemented by reference TRBV19 and TRBJ1-1, the full variable domain reads DGGITQSPKYLFRKEGQNVTLSCEQNLNHDAMYWYRQDPGQGLRLIYYSQIVNDFQKGDIAEGYSVSREKKESFPLTVTSAQKNPTAFYLCASSTRQGAFFGQGTRLTVV.

The genes are TRBV13 and TRBJ2-1; D is uncertain. The CDR3 consists of 12 residues. The germline CDR1 and CDR2 sequences are PRHDT and FYEKMQ (reference sequence). V was pared by 3 bases and J by 4 bases, with 4 bases between. CDR3 DNA: TGTGCCAGCAGCTTTTCATACAATGAGCAGTTCTTC. The encoded protein is CASSFSYNEQFF.

The genes are TRBV4-1 and TRBJ2-5; the match to TRBD2 covers 12 bases. Germline V gene lookup returns CDR1 MGHRA and CDR2 YSYEKL. The CDR3 extends over 19 amino acids. V lost 1 base and J lost 7; bases outside the gene matches: 16. This chain's CDR3 is CASSQVPSGGARVSGTQYF. CDR3 coding DNA: TGCGCCAGCAGCCAAGTTCCTAGCGGGGGGGCCCGTGTGAGCGGGACCCAGTACTTC.

V and J are TRBV28 and TRBJ2-7, with 9 bases aligning to TRBD1. The V gene's germline CDR1 is MDHEN and CDR2 SYDVKM. CDR3 length: 15 amino acids. Trimming cost V 5 bases and J 0 bases; bases outside gene matches: 5. In DNA form, the CDR3 reads TGTGCCAGCAGTCGACAGGGGGGTTACTCCTACGAGCAGTACTTC. This translates into CASSRQGGYSYEQYF.

This clone was found once. The chain joins TRBV5-1 to TRBJ2-1, with TRBD1 as a possible D gene (5 bases). The CDR3 totals 14 residues. V was cut by 2 bases and J by 8 bases, with 14 bases left in between. CDR1 is SGHRS and CDR2 is YFSETQ in the germline V gene. DNA for the CDR3: TGCGCCAGCAGCTTACCCACAAGGGGTTATGAGCAGTTCTTC. It codes for CASSLPTRGYEQFF.

The chain joins TRBV30 to TRBJ2-7; weak D call: TRBD2 (7 bases). CDR3 length: 13 residues. The germline V gene encodes CDR1 GTSNPN and CDR2 SVGIG (reference sequence). Deletions cut 2 bases from V and 1 base from J, with 9 bases between. In DNA, the CDR3 is TGTGCCTGGAGTCGGGGGGCATCCTACGAGCAGTACTTC. Translated, it gives CAWSRGASYEQYF. Supplemented by reference TRBV30 and TRBJ2-7, the full variable domain reads SQTIHQWPATLVQPVGSPLSLECTVEGTSNPNLYWYRQAAGRGLQLLFYSVGIGQISSEVPQNLSASRPQDRQFILSSKKLLLSDSGFYLCAWSRGASYEQYFGPGTRLTVT.

This chain uses TRBV18 with TRBJ1-6; 9 bases fit TRBD1. Germline lookup yields CDR1 KGHSH and CDR2 LQKENI. There are 14 residues in the CDR3. V shed 2 bases and J 7 bases; nucleotides not matched to a gene: 0. The CDR3 DNA follows: TGTGCCAGCTCACCAGGACAGGGGAATTCACCCCTCCACTTT. Amino acid sequence: CASSPGQGNSPLHF. The variable domain in full, with the rest retrieved from reference TRBV18 and TRBJ1-6, is NAGVMQNPRHLVRRRGQEARLRCSPMKGHSHVYWYRQLPEEGLKFMVYLQKENIIDESGMPKERFSAEFPKEGPSILRIQQVVRGDSAAYFCASSPGQGNSPLHFGNGTRLTVT.